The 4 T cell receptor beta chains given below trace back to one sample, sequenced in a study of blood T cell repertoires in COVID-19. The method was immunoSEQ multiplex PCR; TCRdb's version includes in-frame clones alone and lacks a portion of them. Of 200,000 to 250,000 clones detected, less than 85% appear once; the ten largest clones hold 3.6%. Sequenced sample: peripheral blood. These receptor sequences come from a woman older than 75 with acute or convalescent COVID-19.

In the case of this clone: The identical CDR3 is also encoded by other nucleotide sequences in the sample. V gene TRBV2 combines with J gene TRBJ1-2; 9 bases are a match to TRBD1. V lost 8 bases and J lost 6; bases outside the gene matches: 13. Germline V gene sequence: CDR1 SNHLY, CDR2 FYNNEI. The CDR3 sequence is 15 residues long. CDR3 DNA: TGTGCCAGCGGATTACCGGGACAGGGCGGCGATGGCTACACCTTC. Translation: CASGLPGQGGDGYTF.

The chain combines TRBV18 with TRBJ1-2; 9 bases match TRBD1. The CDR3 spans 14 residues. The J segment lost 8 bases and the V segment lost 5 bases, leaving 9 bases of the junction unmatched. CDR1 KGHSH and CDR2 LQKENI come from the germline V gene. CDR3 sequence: CASSSGQGMGGYTF. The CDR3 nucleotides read TGTGCCAGCTCATCGGGACAGGGAATGGGCGGCTACACCTTC.

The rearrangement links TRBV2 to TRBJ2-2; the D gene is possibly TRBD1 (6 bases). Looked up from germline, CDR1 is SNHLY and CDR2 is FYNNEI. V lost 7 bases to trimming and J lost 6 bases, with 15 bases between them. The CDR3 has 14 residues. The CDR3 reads CASTRVGGSGELFF. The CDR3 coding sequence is TGTGCCAGCACCAGAGTAGGGGGATCCGGGGAGCTGTTTTTT.

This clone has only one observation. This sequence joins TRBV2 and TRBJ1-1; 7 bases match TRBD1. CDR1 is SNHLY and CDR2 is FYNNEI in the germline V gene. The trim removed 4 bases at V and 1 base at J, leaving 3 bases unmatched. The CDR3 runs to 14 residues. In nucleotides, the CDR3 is TGTGCCAGCAGTGTGGGACAGAAGAACACTGAAGCTTTCTTT. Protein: CASSVGQKNTEAFF.